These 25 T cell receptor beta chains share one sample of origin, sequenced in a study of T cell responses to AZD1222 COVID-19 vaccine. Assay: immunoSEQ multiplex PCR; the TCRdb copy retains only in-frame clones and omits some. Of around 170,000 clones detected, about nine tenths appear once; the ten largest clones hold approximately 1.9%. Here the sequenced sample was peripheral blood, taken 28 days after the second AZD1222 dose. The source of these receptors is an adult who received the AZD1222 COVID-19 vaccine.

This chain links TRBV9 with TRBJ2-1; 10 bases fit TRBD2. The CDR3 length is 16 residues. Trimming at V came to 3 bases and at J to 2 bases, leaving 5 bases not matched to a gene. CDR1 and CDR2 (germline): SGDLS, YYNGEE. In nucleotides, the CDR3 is TGTGCCAGCAGCGCCCTAGCGGGGGATACCTACAATGAGCAGTTCTTC. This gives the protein CASSALAGDTYNEQFF.

The CDR3 DNA is TGTGCCAGCAGCCCACTGGATCTAGAAGAGACCCAGTACTTC. Its translation: CASSPLDLEETQYF. The V gene is TRBV6-2 or TRBV6-3, the J gene TRBJ2-5, with D unresolved. V dropped 6 bases and J dropped 3 bases, with 14 bases sitting between them. Germline CDR1 reads MNHEY; CDR2 reads SVGEGT. CDR3 length: 14 amino acids.

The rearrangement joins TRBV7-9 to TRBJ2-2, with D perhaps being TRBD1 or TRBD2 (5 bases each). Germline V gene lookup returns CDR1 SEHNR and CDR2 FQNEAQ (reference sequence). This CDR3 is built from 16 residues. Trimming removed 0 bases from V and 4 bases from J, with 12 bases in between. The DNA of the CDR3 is TGTGCCAGCAGCTTAGCGCGGTCAGGGAGCACCGGGGAGCTGTTTTTT. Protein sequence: CASSLARSGSTGELFF. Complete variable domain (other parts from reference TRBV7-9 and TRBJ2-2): DTGVSQNPRHKITKRGQNVTFRCDPISEHNRLYWYRQTLGQGPEFLTYFQNEAQLEKSRLLSDRFSAERPKGSFSTLEIQRTEQGDSAMYLCASSLARSGSTGELFFGEGSRLTVL.

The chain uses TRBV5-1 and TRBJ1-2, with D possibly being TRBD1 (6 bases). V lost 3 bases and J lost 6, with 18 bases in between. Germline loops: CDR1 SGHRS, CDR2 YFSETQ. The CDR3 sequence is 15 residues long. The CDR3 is CASSWQQGTGNGYTF. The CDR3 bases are TGCGCCAGCAGCTGGCAACAGGGAACGGGGAATGGCTACACCTTC.

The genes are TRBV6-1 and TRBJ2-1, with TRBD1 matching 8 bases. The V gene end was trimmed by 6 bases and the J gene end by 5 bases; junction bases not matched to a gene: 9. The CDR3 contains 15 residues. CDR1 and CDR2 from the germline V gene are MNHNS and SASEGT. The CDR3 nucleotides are TGTGCCAGCAGACCTACAGGGGGGAGGAACAATGAGCAGTTCTTC. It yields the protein CASRPTGGRNNEQFF.

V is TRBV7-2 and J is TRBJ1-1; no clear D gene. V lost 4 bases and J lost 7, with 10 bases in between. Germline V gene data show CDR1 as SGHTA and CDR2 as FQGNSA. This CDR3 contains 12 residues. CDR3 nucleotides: TGTGCCAGCAGCTCGACGGACCTTGAAGCTTTCTTT. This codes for CASSSTDLEAFF.

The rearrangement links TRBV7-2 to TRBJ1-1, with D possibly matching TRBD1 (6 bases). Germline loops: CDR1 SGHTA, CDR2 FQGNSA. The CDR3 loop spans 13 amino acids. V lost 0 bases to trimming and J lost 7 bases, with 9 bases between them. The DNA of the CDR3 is TGTGCCAGCAGCTTAGCGACAGGAGTTGAAGCTTTCTTT. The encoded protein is CASSLATGVEAFF.

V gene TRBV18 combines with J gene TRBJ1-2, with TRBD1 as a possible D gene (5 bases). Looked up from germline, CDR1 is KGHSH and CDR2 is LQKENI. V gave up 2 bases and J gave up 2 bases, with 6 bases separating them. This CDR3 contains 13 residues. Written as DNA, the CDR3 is TGTGCCAGCTCACCAGGGGGGAACTATGGCTACACCTTC. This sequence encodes CASSPGGNYGYTF.

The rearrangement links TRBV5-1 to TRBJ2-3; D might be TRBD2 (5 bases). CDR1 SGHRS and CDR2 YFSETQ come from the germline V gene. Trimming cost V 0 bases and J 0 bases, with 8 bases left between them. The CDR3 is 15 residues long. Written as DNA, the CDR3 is TGCGCCAGCAGCTTGGCCAGCGGTAGCACAGATACGCAGTATTTT. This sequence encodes CASSLASGSTDTQYF.

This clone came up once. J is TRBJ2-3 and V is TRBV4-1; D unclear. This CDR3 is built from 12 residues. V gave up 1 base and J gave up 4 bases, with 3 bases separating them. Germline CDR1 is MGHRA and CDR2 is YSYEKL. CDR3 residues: CASSQVPDTQYF. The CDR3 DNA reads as TGCGCCAGCAGCCAAGTCCCAGATACGCAGTATTTT.

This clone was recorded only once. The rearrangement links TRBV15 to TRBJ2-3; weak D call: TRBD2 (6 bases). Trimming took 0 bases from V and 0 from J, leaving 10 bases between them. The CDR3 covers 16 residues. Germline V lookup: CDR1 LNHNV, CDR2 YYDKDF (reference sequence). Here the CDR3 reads CATSRDGTASTDTQYF. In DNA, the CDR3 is TGTGCCACCAGCAGAGACGGGACTGCTAGCACAGATACGCAGTATTTT. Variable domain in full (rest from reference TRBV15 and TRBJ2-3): DAMVIQNPRYQVTQFGKPVTLSCSQTLNHNVMYWYQQKSSQAPKLLFHYYDKDFNNEADTPDNFQSRRPNTSFCFLDIRSPGLGDTAMYLCATSRDGTASTDTQYFGPGTRLTVL.

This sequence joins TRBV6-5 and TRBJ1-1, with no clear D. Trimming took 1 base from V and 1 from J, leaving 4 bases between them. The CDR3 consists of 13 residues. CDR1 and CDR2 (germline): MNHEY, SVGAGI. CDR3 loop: CASSYYKNTEAFF. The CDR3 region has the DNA TGTGCCAGCAGTTACTACAAGAACACTGAAGCTTTCTTT.

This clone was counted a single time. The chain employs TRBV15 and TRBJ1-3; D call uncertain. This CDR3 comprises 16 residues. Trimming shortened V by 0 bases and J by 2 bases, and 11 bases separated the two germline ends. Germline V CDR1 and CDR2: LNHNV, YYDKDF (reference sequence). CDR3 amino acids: CATSREVRRAGNTIYF. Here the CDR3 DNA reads TGTGCCACCAGCAGAGAGGTTAGGAGAGCTGGAAACACCATATATTTT.

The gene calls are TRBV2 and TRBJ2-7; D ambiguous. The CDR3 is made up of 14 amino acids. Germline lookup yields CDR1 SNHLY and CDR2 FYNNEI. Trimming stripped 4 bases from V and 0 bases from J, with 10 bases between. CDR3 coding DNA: TGTGCCAGCAGTGTGAAGAGGAGCTCCTACGAGCAGTACTTC. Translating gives CASSVKRSSYEQYF.

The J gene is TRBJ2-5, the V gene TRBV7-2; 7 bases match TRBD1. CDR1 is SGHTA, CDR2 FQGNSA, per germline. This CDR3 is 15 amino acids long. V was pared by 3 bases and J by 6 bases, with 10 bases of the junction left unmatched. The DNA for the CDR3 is TGTGCCAGCAGCTTTTACAGGGGAGTAGGACAGACCCAGTACTTC. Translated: CASSFYRGVGQTQYF.

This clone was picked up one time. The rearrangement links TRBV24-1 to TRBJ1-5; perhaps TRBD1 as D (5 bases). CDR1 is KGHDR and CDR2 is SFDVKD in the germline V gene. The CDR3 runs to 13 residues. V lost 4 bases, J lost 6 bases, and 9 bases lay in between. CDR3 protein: CATSESRVQPQHF. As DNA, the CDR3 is TGTGCCACCAGTGAGTCCAGGGTTCAGCCCCAGCATTTT.

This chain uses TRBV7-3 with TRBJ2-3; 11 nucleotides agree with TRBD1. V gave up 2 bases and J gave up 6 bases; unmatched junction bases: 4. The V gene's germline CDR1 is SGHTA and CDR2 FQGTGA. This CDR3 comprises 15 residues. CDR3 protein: CASSLGTGGSDTQYF. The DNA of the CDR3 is TGTGCCAGCAGCTTAGGGACAGGGGGTAGCGATACGCAGTATTTT. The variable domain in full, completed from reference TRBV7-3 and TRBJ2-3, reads GAGVSQTPSNKVTEKGKYVELRCDPISGHTALYWYRQSLGQGPEFLIYFQGTGAADDSGLPNDRFFAVRPEGSVSTLKIQRTERGDSAVYLCASSLGTGGSDTQYFGPGTRLTVL.

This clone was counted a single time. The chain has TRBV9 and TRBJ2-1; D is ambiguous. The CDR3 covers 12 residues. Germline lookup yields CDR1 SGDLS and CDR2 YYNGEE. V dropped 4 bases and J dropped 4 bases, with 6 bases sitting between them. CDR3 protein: CASSIGYNEQFF. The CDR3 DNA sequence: TGTGCCAGCAGCATAGGATACAATGAGCAGTTCTTC.

CDR3 residues: CASGGLAGGPGYEQYF. Here the CDR3 DNA reads TGTGCCAGCGGGGGACTAGCGGGAGGGCCCGGCTACGAGCAGTACTTC. This sequence joins TRBV27 and TRBJ2-7; 16 bases line up with TRBD2. The CDR3 spans 16 residues. V shed 8 bases and J 3 bases; nucleotides not matched to a gene: 7. Germline V gene data show CDR1 as MNHEY and CDR2 as SMNVEV (reference sequence).

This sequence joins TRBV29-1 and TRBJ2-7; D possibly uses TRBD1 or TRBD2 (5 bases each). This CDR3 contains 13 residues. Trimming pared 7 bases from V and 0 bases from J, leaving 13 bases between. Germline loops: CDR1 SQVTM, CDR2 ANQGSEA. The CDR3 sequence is CSALMGDSYEQYF. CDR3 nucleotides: TGCAGCGCCCTTATGGGGGACTCCTACGAGCAGTACTTC.

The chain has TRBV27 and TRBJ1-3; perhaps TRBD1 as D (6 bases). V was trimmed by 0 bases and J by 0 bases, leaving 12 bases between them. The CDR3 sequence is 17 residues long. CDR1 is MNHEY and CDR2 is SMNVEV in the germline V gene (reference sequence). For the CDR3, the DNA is TGTGCCAGCAGTTTATCGGGGGCTGGGAACTCTGGAAACACCATATATTTT. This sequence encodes CASSLSGAGNSGNTIYF.

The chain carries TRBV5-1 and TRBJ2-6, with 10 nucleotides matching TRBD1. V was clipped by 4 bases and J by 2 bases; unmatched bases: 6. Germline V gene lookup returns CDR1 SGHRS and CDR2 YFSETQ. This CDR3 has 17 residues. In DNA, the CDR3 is TGCGCCAGCAGCATAGACAGGGGGCAAGCTGGGGCCAACGTCCTGACTTTC. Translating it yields CASSIDRGQAGANVLTF.

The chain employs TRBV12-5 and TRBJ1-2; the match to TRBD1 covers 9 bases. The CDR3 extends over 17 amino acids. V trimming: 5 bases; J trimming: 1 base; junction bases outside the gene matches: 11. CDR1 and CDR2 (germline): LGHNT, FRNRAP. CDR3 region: CASGPSETTGGNYGYTF. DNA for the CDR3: TGTGCTAGTGGTCCAAGCGAAACGACAGGGGGTAACTATGGCTACACCTTC.

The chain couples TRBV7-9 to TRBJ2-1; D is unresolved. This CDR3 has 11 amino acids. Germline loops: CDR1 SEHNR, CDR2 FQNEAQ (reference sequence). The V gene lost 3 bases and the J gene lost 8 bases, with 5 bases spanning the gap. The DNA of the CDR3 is TGTGCCAGCAGCTTCATCCATGAGCAGTTCTTC. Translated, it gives CASSFIHEQFF.

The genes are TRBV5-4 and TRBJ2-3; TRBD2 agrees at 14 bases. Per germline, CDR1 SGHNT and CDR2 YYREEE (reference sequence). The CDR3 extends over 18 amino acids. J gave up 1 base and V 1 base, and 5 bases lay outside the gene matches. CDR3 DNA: TGTGCCAGCAGCTTGTTGGGGACTAGCGGGGGCCGCACAGATACGCAGTATTTT. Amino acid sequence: CASSLLGTSGGRTDTQYF.